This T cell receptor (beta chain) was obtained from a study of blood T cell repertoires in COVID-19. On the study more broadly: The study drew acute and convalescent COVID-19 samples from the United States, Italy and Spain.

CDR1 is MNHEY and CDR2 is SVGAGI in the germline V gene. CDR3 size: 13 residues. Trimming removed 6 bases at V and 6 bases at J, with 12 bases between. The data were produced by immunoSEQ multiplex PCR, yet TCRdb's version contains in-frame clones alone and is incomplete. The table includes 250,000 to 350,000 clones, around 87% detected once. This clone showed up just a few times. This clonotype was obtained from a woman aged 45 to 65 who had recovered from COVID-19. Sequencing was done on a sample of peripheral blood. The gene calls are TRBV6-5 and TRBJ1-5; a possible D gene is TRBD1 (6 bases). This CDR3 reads CASRGGLGQPQHF. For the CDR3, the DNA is TGTGCCAGCAGAGGGGGTTTGGGTCAGCCCCAGCATTTT.